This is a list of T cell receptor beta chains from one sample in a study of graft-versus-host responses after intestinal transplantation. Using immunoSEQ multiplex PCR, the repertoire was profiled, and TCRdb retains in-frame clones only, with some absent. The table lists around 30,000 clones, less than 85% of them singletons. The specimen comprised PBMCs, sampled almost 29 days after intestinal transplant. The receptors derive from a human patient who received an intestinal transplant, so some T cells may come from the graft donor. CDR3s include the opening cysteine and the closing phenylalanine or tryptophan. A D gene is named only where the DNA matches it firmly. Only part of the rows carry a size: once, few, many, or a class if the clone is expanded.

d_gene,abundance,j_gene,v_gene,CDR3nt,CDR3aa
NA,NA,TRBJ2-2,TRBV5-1,TGCGCCAGCAGCTTAGACCCAGACCCCGGGGAGCTGTTTTTT,CASSLDPDPGELFF
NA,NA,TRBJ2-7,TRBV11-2,TGTGCCAGCAGGCCTACAGGGCCCTATTACTACGAGCAGTACTTC,CASRPTGPYYYEQYF
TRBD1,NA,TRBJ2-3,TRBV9,TGTGCCAGCAGCTTACGGACAGGGTGGGTAGATACGCAGTATTTT,CASSLRTGWVDTQYF
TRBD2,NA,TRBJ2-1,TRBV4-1,TGCGCCAGCAGCCTCCTCTTGGGAGGGACCAATGAGCAGTTCTTC,CASSLLLGGTNEQFF
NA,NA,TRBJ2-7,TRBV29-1,TGCAGCGTTGATGCTGACGGCACCTACGAGCAGTACTTC,CSVDADGTYEQYF
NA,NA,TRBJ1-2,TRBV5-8,TGTGCCAGCAGCTTGATGGCCACCTTC,CASSLMATF
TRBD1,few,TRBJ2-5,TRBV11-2,TGTGCCAGCAGCTTAGAGGGCCTGGGACAGGAAGAGACCCAGTACTTC,CASSLEGLGQEETQYF
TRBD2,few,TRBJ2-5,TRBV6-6,TGTGCCAGCAGGATAGGGACTAGCGTAGGTTCAGAGACCCAGTACTTC,CASRIGTSVGSETQYF
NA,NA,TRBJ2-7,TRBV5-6,TGTGCCAGCAGCTTGGTTCGGGGAAGCGAGCAGTACTTC,CASSLVRGSEQYF
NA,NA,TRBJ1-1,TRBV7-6,TGTGCCAGCAGCTTAGCCTCGGACGGGAACACTGAAGCTTTCTTT,CASSLASDGNTEAFF
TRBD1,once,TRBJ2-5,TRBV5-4,TGTGCCAGCAGCTACGAAACAGGGGGGGAGACCCAGTACTTC,CASSYETGGETQYF
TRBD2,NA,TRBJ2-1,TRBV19,TGTGCCAGTAGCGGGACTAGCGTCGACAATGAGCAGTTCTTC,CASSGTSVDNEQFF
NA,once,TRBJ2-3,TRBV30,TGTGCCTGGAGTGTAGCGGGCACAGATACGCAGTATTTT,CAWSVAGTDTQYF
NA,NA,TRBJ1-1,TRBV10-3,TGTGCCATCAGTGAGAAACAGAACACTGAAGCTTTCTTT,CAISEKQNTEAFF
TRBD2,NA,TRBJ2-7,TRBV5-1,TGCGCCAGCAGCATAGATAGCGGGAGCTCCTACGAGCAGTACTTC,CASSIDSGSSYEQYF
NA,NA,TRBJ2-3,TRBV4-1,TGCGCCAGCAGCCAAGATGGAGGCAGGAGGACAGATACGCAGTATTTT,CASSQDGGRRTDTQYF
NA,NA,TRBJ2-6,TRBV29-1,TGCAGCGTGAAGCTTCACTCTGGGGCCAACGTCCTGACTTTC,CSVKLHSGANVLTF
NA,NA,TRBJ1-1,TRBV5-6,TGTGCCAGCAGCTTGGCCGGGGAGAACACTGAAGCTTTCTTT,CASSLAGENTEAFF
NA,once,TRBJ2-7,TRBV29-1,TGCAGCGTCGTCGGGACATACTCCTACGAGCAGTACTTC,CSVVGTYSYEQYF
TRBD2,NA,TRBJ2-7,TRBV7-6,TGTGCCAGCGCAACCGGGGGGGCTCCGAGCTCCTACGAGCAGTACTTC,CASATGGAPSSYEQYF